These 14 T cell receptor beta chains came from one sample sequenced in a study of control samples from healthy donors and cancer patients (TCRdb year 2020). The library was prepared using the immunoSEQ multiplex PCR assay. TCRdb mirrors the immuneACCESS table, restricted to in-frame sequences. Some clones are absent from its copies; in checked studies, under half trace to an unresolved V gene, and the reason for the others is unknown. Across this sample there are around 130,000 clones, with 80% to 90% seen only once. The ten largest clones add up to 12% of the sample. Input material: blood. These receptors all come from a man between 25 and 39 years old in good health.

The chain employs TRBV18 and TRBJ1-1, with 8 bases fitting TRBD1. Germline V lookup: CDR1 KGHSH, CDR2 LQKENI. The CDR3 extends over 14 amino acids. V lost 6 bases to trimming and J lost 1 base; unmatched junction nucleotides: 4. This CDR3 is CASSVTGENTEAFF. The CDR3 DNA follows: TGTGCCAGCTCCGTGACAGGGGAGAACACTGAAGCTTTCTTT.

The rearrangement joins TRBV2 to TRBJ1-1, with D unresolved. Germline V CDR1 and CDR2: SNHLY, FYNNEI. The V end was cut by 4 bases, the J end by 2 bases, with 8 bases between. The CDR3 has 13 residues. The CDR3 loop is CASSVQLNTEAFF. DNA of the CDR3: TGTGCCAGCAGTGTTCAGCTTAACACTGAAGCTTTCTTT. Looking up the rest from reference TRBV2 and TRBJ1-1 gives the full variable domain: EPEVTQTPSHQVTQMGQEVILRCVPISNHLYFYWYRQILGQKVEFLVSFYNNEISEKSEIFDDQFSVERPDGSNFTLKIRSTKLEDSAMYFCASSVQLNTEAFFGQGTRLTVV.

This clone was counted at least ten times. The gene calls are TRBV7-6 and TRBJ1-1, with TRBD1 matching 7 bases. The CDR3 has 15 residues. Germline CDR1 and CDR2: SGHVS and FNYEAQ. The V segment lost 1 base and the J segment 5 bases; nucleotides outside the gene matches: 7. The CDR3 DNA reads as TGTGCCAGCAGCTTAGAAGTGACAGGGTATACTGAAGCTTTCTTT. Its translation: CASSLEVTGYTEAFF.

CDR3 amino acids: CASSFGTGGYTF. CDR3 coding DNA: TGTGCCAGCAGCTTTGGGACGGGTGGCTACACCTTC. The V gene is TRBV5-8, the J gene TRBJ1-2, with D perhaps TRBD1 (5 bases). Per the germline V gene, CDR1 is SGHTS and CDR2 is YDEGEE. There are 12 residues in the CDR3. V lost 2 bases and J 7 bases, leaving 9 bases between the germline ends.

CDR3 DNA: TGTGCCAGCAGCCAAGTTGCAGGGGGACACCGGGATACGCAGTATTTT. It encodes CASSQVAGGHRDTQYF. This chain links TRBV4-2 with TRBJ2-3, with 7 bases that match TRBD1. CDR3 length equals 16 residues. Looked up from germline, CDR1 is LGHNA and CDR2 is YNFKEQ. The V and J ends lost 1 base and 6 bases, in that order; junction bases with no gene match: 10.

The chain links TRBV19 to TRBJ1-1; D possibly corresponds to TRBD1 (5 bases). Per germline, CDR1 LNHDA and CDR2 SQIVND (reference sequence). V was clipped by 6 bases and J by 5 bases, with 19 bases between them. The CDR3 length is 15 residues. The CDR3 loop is CASRTRAGRRTEAFF. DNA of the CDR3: TGTGCCAGTAGGACACGAGCAGGGAGGAGGACTGAAGCTTTCTTT.

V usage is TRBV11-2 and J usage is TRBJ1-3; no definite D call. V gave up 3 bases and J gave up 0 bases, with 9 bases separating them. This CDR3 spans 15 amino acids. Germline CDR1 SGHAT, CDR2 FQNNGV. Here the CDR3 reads CASSFSELSGNTIYF. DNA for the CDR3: TGTGCCAGCAGCTTCTCTGAACTCTCTGGAAACACCATATATTTT.

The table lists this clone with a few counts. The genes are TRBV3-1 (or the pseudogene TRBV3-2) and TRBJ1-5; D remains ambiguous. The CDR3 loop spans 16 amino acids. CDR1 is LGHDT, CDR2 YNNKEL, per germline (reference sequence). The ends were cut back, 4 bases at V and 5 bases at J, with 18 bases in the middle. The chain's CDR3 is CASSPSRGFGDQPQHF. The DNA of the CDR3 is TGTGCCAGCAGCCCATCTCGAGGGTTCGGGGATCAGCCCCAGCATTTT.

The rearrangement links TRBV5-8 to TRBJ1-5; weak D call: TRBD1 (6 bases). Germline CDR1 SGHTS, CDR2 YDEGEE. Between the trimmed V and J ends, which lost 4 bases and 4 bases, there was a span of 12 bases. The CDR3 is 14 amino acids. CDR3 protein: CASSGQSGNQPQHF. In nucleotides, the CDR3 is TGTGCCAGCAGCGGACAGTCTGGGAATCAGCCCCAGCATTTT.

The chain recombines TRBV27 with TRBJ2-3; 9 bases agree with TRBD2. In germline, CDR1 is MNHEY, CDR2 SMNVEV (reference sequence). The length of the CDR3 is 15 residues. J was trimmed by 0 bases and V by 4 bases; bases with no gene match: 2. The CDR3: CASSYLAGSTDTQYF. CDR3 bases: TGTGCCAGCAGTTACCTAGCGGGAAGCACAGATACGCAGTATTTT.

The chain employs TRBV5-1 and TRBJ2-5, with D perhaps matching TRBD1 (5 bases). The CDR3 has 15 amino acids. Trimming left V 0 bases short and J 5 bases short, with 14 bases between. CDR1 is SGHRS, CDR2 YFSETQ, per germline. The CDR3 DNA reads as TGCGCCAGCAGCTTGGTGGCAGGGTCCTTGGAGACCCAGTACTTC. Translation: CASSLVAGSLETQYF.

CDR3 protein: CASSDTRDNEQFF. Written as DNA, the CDR3 is TGTGCCAGCAGTGATACCCGGGACAATGAGCAGTTCTTC. V usage is TRBV2 and J usage is TRBJ2-1; D remains unclear. V was shortened by 3 bases and J by 5 bases, with 8 bases between the two germline ends. The germline gives CDR1 SNHLY, CDR2 FYNNEI. This CDR3 contains 13 residues.

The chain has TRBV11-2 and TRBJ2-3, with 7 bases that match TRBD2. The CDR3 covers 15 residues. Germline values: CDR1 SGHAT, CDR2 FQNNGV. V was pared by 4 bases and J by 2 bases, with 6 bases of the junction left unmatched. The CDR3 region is CASSSRLASTDTQYF. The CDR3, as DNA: TGTGCCAGCAGCTCCCGACTAGCCTCCACAGATACGCAGTATTTT.

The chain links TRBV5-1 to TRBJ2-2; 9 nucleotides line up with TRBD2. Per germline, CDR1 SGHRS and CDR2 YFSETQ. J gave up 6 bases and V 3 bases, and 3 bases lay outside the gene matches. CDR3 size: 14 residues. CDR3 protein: CASSSSGVSGELFF. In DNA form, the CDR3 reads TGCGCCAGCAGCTCTAGCGGGGTCTCCGGGGAGCTGTTTTTT.